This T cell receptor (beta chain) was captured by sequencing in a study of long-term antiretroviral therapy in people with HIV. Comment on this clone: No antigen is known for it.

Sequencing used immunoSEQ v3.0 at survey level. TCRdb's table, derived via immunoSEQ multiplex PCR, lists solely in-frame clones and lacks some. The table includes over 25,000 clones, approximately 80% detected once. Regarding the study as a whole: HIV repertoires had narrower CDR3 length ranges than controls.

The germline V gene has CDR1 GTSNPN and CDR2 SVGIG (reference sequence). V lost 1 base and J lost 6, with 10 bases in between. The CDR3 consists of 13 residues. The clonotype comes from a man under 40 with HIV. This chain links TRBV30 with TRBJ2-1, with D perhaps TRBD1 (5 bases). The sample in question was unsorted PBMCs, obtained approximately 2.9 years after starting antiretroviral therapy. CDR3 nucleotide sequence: TGTGCCTGGAGTGGGGGCATCGTCAATGAGCAGTTCTTC. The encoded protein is CAWSGGIVNEQFF.